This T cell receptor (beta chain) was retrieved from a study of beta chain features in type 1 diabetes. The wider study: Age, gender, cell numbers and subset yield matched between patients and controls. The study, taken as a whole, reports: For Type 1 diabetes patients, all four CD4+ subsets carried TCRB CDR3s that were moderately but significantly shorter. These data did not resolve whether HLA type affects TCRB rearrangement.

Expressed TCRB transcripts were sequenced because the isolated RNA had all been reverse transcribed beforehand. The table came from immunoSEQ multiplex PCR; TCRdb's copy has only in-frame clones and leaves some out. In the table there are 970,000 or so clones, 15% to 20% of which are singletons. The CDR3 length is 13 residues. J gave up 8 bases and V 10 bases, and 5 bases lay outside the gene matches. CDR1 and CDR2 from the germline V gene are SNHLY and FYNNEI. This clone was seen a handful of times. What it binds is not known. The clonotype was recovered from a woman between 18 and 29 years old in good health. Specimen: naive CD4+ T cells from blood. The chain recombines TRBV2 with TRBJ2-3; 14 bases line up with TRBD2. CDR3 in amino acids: CAIAGTSGSTQYF. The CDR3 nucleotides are TGTGCCATCGCCGGGACTAGCGGGAGTACGCAGTATTTT.